A selection of T cell receptor beta chains follows, all from one sample in a study of CD8 T cells in ankylosing spondylitis. Using its own MiXCR run on the 5' RACE reads, TCRdb lists one record per CDR3 protein. The data hold 700,000 to 1,000,000 distinct CDR3 sequences, with about 10% observed a single time. Sequencing was performed on blood, either unsorted or a sorted T cell fraction (not recorded which). All receptors derive from a male donor with ankylosing spondylitis. Both conserved end residues are part of each CDR3. The order of the fields is J gene, V gene, D gene, clone size, CDR3 protein, CDR3 DNA. A D gene is named only where the DNA matches it firmly. Where a row states a size, it is once, few, many or the class of an expanded clone; other rows omit it.

>TRBJ2-1|TRBV20-1|TRBD1|NA
CSAKRGTGAYNEQFF
TGCAGTGCTAAGAGGGGGACAGGGGCCTACAATGAGCAGTTCTTC
>TRBJ2-7|TRBV24-1|NA|once
CATSDPNRGDEQYF
TGTGCCACCAGTGACCCCAATAGGGGCGACGAGCAGTACTTC
>TRBJ2-1|TRBV3-1|TRBD2|few
CASSQAGGPNEQFF
TGTGCCAGCAGCCAAGCGGGAGGGCCCAATGAGCAGTTCTTC
>TRBJ1-1|TRBV29-1|NA|NA
CSALRQQIPMNTEAFF
TGCAGCGCACTTAGACAGCAAATACCCATGAACACTGAAGCTTTCTTT
>TRBJ2-5|TRBV9|NA|few
CASSDAPWETQYF
TGTGCCAGCAGCGACGCCCCGTGGGAGACCCAGTACTTC
>TRBJ2-3|TRBV5-1|TRBD2|few
CASSNGLAGDWSDTQYF
TGCGCCAGCAGCAACGGACTAGCGGGAGATTGGTCAGATACGCAGTATTTT
>TRBJ1-5|TRBV7-2|NA|many
CATAEFRGFNQPQHF
TGTGCCACCGCCGAGTTCCGGGGCTTCAATCAGCCCCAGCATTTT
>TRBJ1-1|TRBV27|NA|few
CASSPRWTTEAFF
TGTGCCAGCAGTCCCCGCTGGACCACTGAAGCTTTCTTT
>TRBJ2-4|TRBV5-1|NA|many
CASSLVGGKNIQYF
TGCGCCAGCAGCTTGGTTGGTGGCAAAAACATTCAGTACTTC
>TRBJ1-1|TRBV18|NA|many
CASSPRGATEAFF
TGTGCCAGCTCTCCCCGAGGGGCCACTGAAGCTTTCTTT
>TRBJ2-1|TRBV7-2|TRBD2|NA
CASSSNLGLARRFF
TGTGCCAGCAGCTCTAACCTCGGACTAGCGAGAAGGTTCTTC
>TRBJ2-7|TRBV2|NA|few
CASSEGQGSFYQQYF
TGTGCCAGCAGTGAAGGGCAGGGGTCCTTCTATCAGCAGTACTTC
>TRBJ2-7|TRBV28|NA|few
CASSSAGDRASYEQYF
TGTGCCAGCAGTTCAGCGGGGGACAGGGCCTCCTACGAGCAGTACTTC
>TRBJ1-1|TRBV6-1|NA|NA
CASRLDYRDSLENTEAFF
TGTGCCAGCAGGCTCGACTACAGGGATTCCCTCGAGAACACTGAAGCTTTCTTT
>TRBJ1-2|TRBV20-1|NA|many
CRSHRDNYGYTF
TGCAGGTCCCACCGCGACAACTATGGCTACACCTTC
>TRBJ2-3|TRBV20-1|NA|NA
CSAWQVDTQYF
TGCAGTGCTTGGCAGGTAGATACGCAGTATTTT
>TRBJ2-1|TRBV25-1|TRBD2|NA
CASSHPGGFNEQFF
TGTGCCAGCAGCCACCCGGGAGGGTTTAATGAGCAGTTCTTC
>TRBJ1-4|TRBV20-1|NA|few
CSARGAGRRKNEKLFF
TGCAGTGCTAGAGGGGCAGGGCGGAGGAAAAATGAAAAACTGTTTTTT
>TRBJ1-1|TRBV12-3/TRBV12-4|NA|many
CASSLSRAVTEAFF
TGTGCCAGCAGTTTGAGCAGGGCGGTCACTGAAGCTTTCTTT
>TRBJ1-6|TRBV7-2|TRBD1|NA
CASSPDRDSLLHF
TGTGCCAGCAGCCCAGACCGGGACAGTTTACTCCACTTT
>TRBJ2-1|TRBV5-1|NA|many
CASSLDARVRNEQFF
TGCGCCAGCAGCTTGGATGCGAGGGTGAGGAATGAGCAGTTCTTC
>TRBJ2-5|TRBV20-1|NA|few
CSARTNRYQETQYF
TGCAGTGCTAGAACCAACCGGTACCAAGAGACCCAGTACTTC
>TRBJ2-2|TRBV7-2|TRBD2|few
CASSQLAGGAAGELFF
TGTGCCAGCAGCCAACTAGCGGGAGGGGCGGCCGGGGAGCTGTTTTTT
>TRBJ2-7|TRBV6-1|NA|few
CASSPTKGGREQYF
TGTGCCAGCAGTCCAACTAAGGGGGGCCGCGAGCAGTACTTC
>TRBJ2-2|TRBV29-1|NA|many
CSANPGLTGELFF
TGCAGCGCTAATCCGGGCCTCACCGGGGAGCTGTTTTTT
>TRBJ1-2|TRBV5-4|NA|NA
CASSLGTHYGYTF
TGTGCCAGCAGCTTGGGGACCCACTATGGCTACACCTTC
>TRBJ2-7|TRBV3-1|TRBD2|NA
CASSHPSGSSEQYF
TGTGCCAGCAGCCATCCTAGCGGGAGTTCCGAGCAGTACTTC
>TRBJ1-4|TRBV5-1|NA|many
CASSLEHEKLFF
TGCGCCAGCAGCTTGGAGCACGAAAAACTGTTTTTT
>TRBJ1-2|TRBV15|NA|few
CATSNLAFENYGYTF
TGTGCCACCAGCAACCTGGCTTTTGAAAACTATGGCTACACCTTC
>TRBJ2-7|TRBV4-2|TRBD2|few
CASGAGGTYEQYF
TGTGCCAGCGGGGCGGGGGGAACCTACGAGCAGTACTTC